These T cell receptor beta chains were read from a single sample in a study of shared clonotypes between healthy human individuals. The repertoire was sequenced with immunoSEQ multiplex PCR; TCRdb's copy has only in-frame clones and lacks some. The table records approximately 590,000 clones, nearly 97% of them present only once. Sequencing was carried out using naive CD8+ T cells sorted from blood. All receptors come from a woman in her 30s in good health. Both conserved end residues are part of each CDR3. A D gene is named only where the DNA matches it firmly. Expanded clones are given a class, and other clones once, few, many or no size at all.

size: -
V: TRBV28
D: TRBD1
J: TRBJ2-2
DNA: TGTGCCAGTGAGACAGGGGAAATGAACACCGGGGAGCTGTTTTTT
CDR3: CASETGEMNTGELFF

size: -
V: TRBV11-2
D: -
J: TRBJ2-3
DNA: TGTGCCAGCAGCCCCGTGGCAGAGCTTTCAGATACGCAGTATTTT
CDR3: CASSPVAELSDTQYF

size: -
V: TRBV13
D: -
J: TRBJ2-7
DNA: TGTGCCAGCTCCAAGGGGCCAAAACTAGTTGACTACGAGCAGTACTTC
CDR3: CASSKGPKLVDYEQYF

size: -
V: TRBV27
D: TRBD2
J: TRBJ2-1
DNA: TGTGCCAGCACTATAGCGGGAGGGAACAATGAGCAGTTCTTC
CDR3: CASTIAGGNNEQFF

size: once
V: TRBV5-1
D: TRBD2
J: TRBJ2-1
DNA: TGCGCCAGCAGCTTGGTAGCGGGAGATGTAGATGAGCAGTTCTTC
CDR3: CASSLVAGDVDEQFF

size: -
V: TRBV5-1
D: -
J: TRBJ1-1
DNA: TGCGCCAGCAGCTTAGACAGGAGGAACACTGAAGCTTTCTTT
CDR3: CASSLDRRNTEAFF

size: -
V: TRBV2
D: -
J: TRBJ2-3
DNA: TGTGCCAGCAGTGCTCGTGCAGTACTGGATCGCACAGATACGCAGTATTTT
CDR3: CASSARAVLDRTDTQYF

size: once
V: TRBV5-1
D: -
J: TRBJ1-6
DNA: TGCGCCAGCAGTGGGGACATCGGTTCACCCCTCCACTTT
CDR3: CASSGDIGSPLHF

size: -
V: TRBV14
D: -
J: TRBJ1-2
DNA: TGTGCCAGCAGCCAAGATATGATGTATGGCTACACCTTC
CDR3: CASSQDMMYGYTF

size: -
V: TRBV6-1
D: -
J: TRBJ1-1
DNA: TGTGCCAGCAGTGAAAACCCAGGGCCAAACACTGAAGCTTTCTTT
CDR3: CASSENPGPNTEAFF

size: -
V: TRBV6-5
D: TRBD1
J: TRBJ2-7
DNA: TGTGCCAGCAGTCCAGGGGACAGGGGGCCCTACGAGCAGTACTTC
CDR3: CASSPGDRGPYEQYF

size: -
V: TRBV4-1
D: -
J: TRBJ1-1
DNA: TGCGCCAGCAGCCGGAGCAGAGGGAATACTGAAGCTTTCTTT
CDR3: CASSRSRGNTEAFF

size: -
V: TRBV27
D: -
J: TRBJ2-7
DNA: TGTGCCAGCAGTTTATACTTTCCCTCCTACGAGCAGTACTTC
CDR3: CASSLYFPSYEQYF

size: -
V: TRBV29-1
D: -
J: TRBJ2-7
DNA: TGCAGCGTTGAATCCGCGACGAATGCCGCCTACGAGCAGTACTTC
CDR3: CSVESATNAAYEQYF

size: -
V: TRBV28
D: TRBD2
J: TRBJ2-7
DNA: TGTGCCAGCAGTTCCGGGACTAGCGGGATCTCCTACGAGCAGTACTTC
CDR3: CASSSGTSGISYEQYF

size: once
V: TRBV19
D: -
J: TRBJ2-7
DNA: TGTGCCAGTAGTGGCAGGGATTCCTACGAGCAGTACTTC
CDR3: CASSGRDSYEQYF

size: -
V: TRBV9
D: -
J: TRBJ2-5
DNA: TGTGCCAGCAGCGTAGATAACCAGGAGACCCAGTACTTC
CDR3: CASSVDNQETQYF

size: -
V: TRBV5-4
D: -
J: TRBJ2-1
DNA: TGTGCCAGCAGCTTCGACAATGAGCAGTTCTTC
CDR3: CASSFDNEQFF

size: -
V: TRBV5-4
D: TRBD1
J: TRBJ2-3
DNA: TGTGCCAGCAGCTTAGGTACCGGGACAGGGGGAACAGATACGCAGTATTTT
CDR3: CASSLGTGTGGTDTQYF